The TCR beta chain described here comes from a study of T cell repertoires in cytomegalovirus infection. As for the study in general: Well-studied HLA-B-restricted epitopes and recently identified HLA-C-restricted epitopes of CMV were both used in the study. Public TCR beta signatures indicated both CMV infection and matching HLA type. Whole-study findings and limits: There were HLA-C-restricted CMV-specific TCR beta clonotypes dominating the ex vivo response.

Comments on this clonotype: As yet, its antigen is unknown.

In germline, CDR1 is MNHEY, CDR2 SMNVEV (reference sequence). This CDR3 has 12 amino acids. Trimming pared 6 bases from V and 10 bases from J, leaving 13 bases between. One entry per CDR3 protein, called by TCRdb with MiXCR from the reads. The sample has about 110,000 distinct CDR3 sequences; around 31% are singletons. This TCR came from a human donor in good health (CMV status not recorded). Some clones in this sample may be carry-over from other donors' samples. The V and J genes are TRBV27 and TRBJ2-1, with a possible D match to TRBD1 (7 bases). Sequencing used CD8+ T cells from cultured PBMCs, obtained from culture after CMV antigen stimulation. CDR3 nucleotide sequence: TGTGCCAGCAGCCGCAGGGGGGACGAGCAGTTCTTC. Its translation is CASSRRGDEQFF.